The source of this T cell receptor (beta chain) is a study of blood T cell repertoires in COVID-19. Germline V gene data show CDR1 as SGHTA and CDR2 as FQGNSA. Trimming took 4 bases from V and 7 from J, leaving 20 bases between them. The CDR3 is 15 amino acids. This clone came up a few times. Using immunoSEQ multiplex PCR, the repertoire was profiled, and TCRdb retains in-frame clones only, with some absent. This sample has tens of thousands of clones; around 90% occur once, and the top ten carry 5.5% to 7.5%. The sequencing input was peripheral blood. The sequence was obtained from a woman older than 75 with active COVID-19. The rearrangement joins TRBV7-2 to TRBJ2-7, with D tentatively TRBD1 (6 bases). The CDR3 region has the DNA TGTGCCAGCAGCTCCCGACAGGCCGCTCAAATGGAGCAGTACTTC. Translation: CASSSRQAAQMEQYF.